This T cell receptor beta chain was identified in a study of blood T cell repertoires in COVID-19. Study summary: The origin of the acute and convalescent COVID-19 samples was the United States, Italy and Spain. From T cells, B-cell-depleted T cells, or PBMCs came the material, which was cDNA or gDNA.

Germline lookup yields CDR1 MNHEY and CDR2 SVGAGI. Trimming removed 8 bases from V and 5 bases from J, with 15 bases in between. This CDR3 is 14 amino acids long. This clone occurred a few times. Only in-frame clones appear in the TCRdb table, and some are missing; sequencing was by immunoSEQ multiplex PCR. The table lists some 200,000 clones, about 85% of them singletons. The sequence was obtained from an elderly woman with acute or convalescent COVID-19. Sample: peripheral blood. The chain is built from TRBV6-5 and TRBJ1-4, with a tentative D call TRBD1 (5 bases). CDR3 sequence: CASAQRDSNEKLFF. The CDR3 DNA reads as TGTGCCAGCGCCCAGAGAGACAGCAATGAAAAACTGTTTTTT.